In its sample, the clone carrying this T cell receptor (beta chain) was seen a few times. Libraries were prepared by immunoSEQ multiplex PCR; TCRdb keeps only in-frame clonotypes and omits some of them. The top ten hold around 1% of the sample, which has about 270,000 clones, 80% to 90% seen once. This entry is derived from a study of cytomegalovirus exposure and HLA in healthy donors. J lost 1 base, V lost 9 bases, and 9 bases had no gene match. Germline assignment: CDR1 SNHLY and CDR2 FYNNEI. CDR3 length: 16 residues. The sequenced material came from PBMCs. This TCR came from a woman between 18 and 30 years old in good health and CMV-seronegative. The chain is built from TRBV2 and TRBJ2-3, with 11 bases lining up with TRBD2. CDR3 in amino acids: CARTSGSRFGTDTQYF. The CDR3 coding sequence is TGTGCCAGAACTAGCGGGAGTCGGTTCGGCACAGATACGCAGTATTTT.